This T cell receptor (beta chain) stems from a study of blood T cell repertoires in COVID-19. Across the whole study: There were acute and convalescent COVID-19 samples, and they came from the United States, Italy and Spain. Nucleic acid was either cDNA or gDNA, and it came from T cells, B-cell-depleted T cells, or PBMCs.

Data came from immunoSEQ multiplex PCR; TCRdb stores just in-frame clones and leaves some out. The sample gives a few hundred thousand clones, nearly 90% of which show up once; around 2.3% is in the top ten. The Seattle patients, enrolled during active infection, were followed longitudinally. Trimming at V came to 2 bases and at J to 4 bases, leaving 7 bases not matched to a gene. This CDR3 is built from 15 residues. CDR1 is LGHNA, CDR2 YNFKEQ, per germline. The chain combines TRBV4-2 with TRBJ1-2; 7 bases fit TRBD1. Sequenced input: peripheral blood. The clonotype originates from a woman aged 55-70 years with COVID-19, enrolled during active disease. The CDR3 protein is CASSQTRQGGYGYTF. The CDR3 bases are TGTGCCAGCAGCCAAACCAGACAGGGTGGCTATGGCTACACCTTC.